The 8 T cell receptor beta chains in this list originate from one sample, sequenced in a study of shared clonotypes between healthy human individuals (dated by TCRdb to the early 2020s). CD8 naive samples were CD45RO-negative cells positively selected for CCR7, giving a CD45RA+CCR7+ population that excluded TemRA cells. Library generation was performed with the immunoSEQ multiplex PCR assay. TCRdb limited this immuneACCESS table to in-frame rearrangements with V and J called. A share of clones is missing; checked studies link under half to unresolved V genes, and the rest is unexplained. This sample lists about 2 million clones; approximately 94% were detected once. About 1.1% of the sample is in the top ten clones. Sequencing was done on a sample of naive CD8+ T cells sorted from blood. The cell subset or site tag for this specimen amounts to: CD45RA+CCR7+. These receptors originate from a man between 18 and 35 years old in good health.

The chain carries TRBV5-4 and TRBJ1-1; D is ambiguous. V lost 6 bases and J lost 5, with 14 bases in between. Per germline, CDR1 SGHNT and CDR2 YYREEE (reference sequence). The CDR3 runs 13 residues. CDR3 in DNA: TGTGCCAGCAACGAGGAACTTAAGACTGAAGCTTTCTTT. As protein: CASNEELKTEAFF.

This clone occurred once. The V gene is TRBV11-2, the J gene TRBJ1-4, with TRBD1 matching over 10 bases. This CDR3 is built from 19 residues. After removal of 5 bases from V and 6 bases from J, the junction contained 18 bases not matched to a gene. Germline V lookup: CDR1 SGHAT, CDR2 FQNNGV. The CDR3 DNA reads TGTGCCAGCAGCGGGCGTGGGGGTAAAATCGGGACAGGGGATGAAAAACTGTTTTTT. Translating it yields CASSGRGGKIGTGDEKLFF.

The V gene is TRBV2, the J gene TRBJ1-2; the match to TRBD1 covers 9 bases. The CDR3 extends over 16 amino acids. Germline lookup yields CDR1 SNHLY and CDR2 FYNNEI. The J segment lost 8 bases and the V segment lost 2 bases, leaving 12 bases of the junction unmatched. The CDR3 nucleotides are TGTGCCAGCAGTGAATCTTTACCGGGACAGGGCCGGGGCTACACCTTC. This gives the protein CASSESLPGQGRGYTF.

The count of this clone is one. V and J are TRBV20-1 and TRBJ1-2; D is ambiguous. The CDR3 is made up of 10 amino acids. Germline V gene data show CDR1 as DFQATT and CDR2 as SNEGSKA (reference sequence). V lost 8 bases to trimming and J lost 3 bases, with 7 bases between them. The CDR3 spells CSSIYYGYTF. The CDR3 DNA follows: TGCAGTTCAATATACTATGGCTACACCTTC.

This clone was observed once. This chain connects TRBV7-6 to TRBJ1-2, with D possibly matching TRBD1 (6 bases). This CDR3 contains 19 residues. Germline loops: CDR1 SGHVS, CDR2 FNYEAQ. The V end was cut by 5 bases, the J end by 3 bases, with 28 bases between. The CDR3 DNA sequence: TGTGCCAGCAGCCGATTCCCATCGACCTCAGGACAGTCCCACTATGGCTACACCTTC. Translation gives CASSRFPSTSGQSHYGYTF.

This rearrangement joins TRBV6-1 to TRBJ2-1; 8 nucleotides agree with TRBD1. V gave up 0 bases and J gave up 8 bases; unmatched junction bases: 9. The germline gives CDR1 MNHNS, CDR2 SASEGT. The CDR3 extends over 16 amino acids. DNA of the CDR3: TGTGCCAGCAGTGAAGCTGTCTGGACAGGGTACGATGAGCAGTTCTTC. Its translation is CASSEAVWTGYDEQFF.

The chain couples TRBV11-2 to TRBJ2-5; the D call may be TRBD1 or TRBD2 (6 bases each). The CDR3 sequence is 14 residues long. Germline lookup yields CDR1 SGHAT and CDR2 FQNNGV. V lost 1 base and J 5 bases, leaving 11 bases between the germline ends. The DNA for the CDR3 is TGTGCCAGCAGCTTAGCGGGGGCTAAGGAGACCCAGTACTTC. Translated: CASSLAGAKETQYF.

Regarding this clone: This sample also contains other DNA sequences that code for the same CDR3. The genes are TRBV2 and TRBJ2-5; D is undetermined. Germline-derived CDR1 and CDR2 are SNHLY and FYNNEI. CDR3 size: 12 residues. The V end lost 3 bases, the J end lost 2 bases, and 4 bases lay between the germline ends. The CDR3 coding sequence is TGTGCCAGCAGTGACGGACAAGAGACCCAGTACTTC. Its protein product is CASSDGQETQYF.